This T cell receptor beta chain was captured in a study of CD8 T cells in Susac syndrome. CDR1 is MNHEY and CDR2 is SVGAGI in the germline V gene. J was trimmed by 2 bases and V by 4 bases; bases with no gene match: 6. The CDR3 is 17 residues long. The RNA input was 0.5 to 1 ug, and it was reverse transcribed with random hexamers. An immunoSEQ multiplex PCR amplified TCR beta CDR3 over 54 Vbeta and 13 Jbeta. TCRdb redid the calling of the immunoSEQ multiplex PCR reads with MiXCR, one entry per CDR3 protein. The table shows hundreds of thousands of distinct CDR3 sequences, with around 83% occurring only once.

The rearrangement joins TRBV6-5 to TRBJ2-7; TRBD2 matches at 15 bases. The TCR sequence derives from a human donor with multiple sclerosis. Input material: CD8+ T cells from PBMCs. CDR3 sequence reads: CASSFGTSGRSAYEQYF. The CDR3 region has the DNA TGTGCCAGCAGTTTCGGGACTAGCGGGAGGTCTGCCTACGAGCAGTACTTC.